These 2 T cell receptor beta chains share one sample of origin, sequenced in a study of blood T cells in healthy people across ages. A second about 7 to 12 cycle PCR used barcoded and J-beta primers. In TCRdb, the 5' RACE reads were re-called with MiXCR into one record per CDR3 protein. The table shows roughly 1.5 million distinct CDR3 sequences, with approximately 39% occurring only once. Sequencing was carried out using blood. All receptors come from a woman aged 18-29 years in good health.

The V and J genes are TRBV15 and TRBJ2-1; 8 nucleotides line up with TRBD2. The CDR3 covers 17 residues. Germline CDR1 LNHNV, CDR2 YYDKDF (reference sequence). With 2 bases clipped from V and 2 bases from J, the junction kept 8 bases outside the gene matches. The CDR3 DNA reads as TGTGCCACCAGCAGATCTTTAGCGGGGAAGACCTACAATGAGCAGTTCTTC. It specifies CATSRSLAGKTYNEQFF.

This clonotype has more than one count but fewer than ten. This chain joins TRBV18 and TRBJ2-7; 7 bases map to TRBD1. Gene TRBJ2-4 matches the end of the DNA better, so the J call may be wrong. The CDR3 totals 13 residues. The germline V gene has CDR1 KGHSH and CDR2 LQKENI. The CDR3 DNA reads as TGTGCCAGCTCCCTGACAGGGAGCAACATTCAGTACTTC. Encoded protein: CASSLTGSNIQYF.